Below, one TCR beta chain is given with its context. TCRdb's copy holds only in-frame clones and misses some; the assay was immunoSEQ multiplex PCR. The data contain roughly 58,000 clones, 85% to 95% of them singletons. The sample comes from a study of T cell changes during pregnancy in multiple sclerosis. Per the germline V gene, CDR1 is SGHRS and CDR2 is YFSETQ. The CDR3 runs to 15 residues. J was trimmed by 7 bases and V by 4 bases; bases with no gene match: 13. V gene TRBV5-1 combines with J gene TRBJ2-7; TRBD1 matches 8 bases. Sample: CD8+ T cells from peripheral blood mononuclear cells, taken in the third trimester of pregnancy. The receptor comes from a female donor with multiple sclerosis, enrolled in a pregnancy study. The CDR3 coding sequence is TGCGCCAGCAGCGTTGGTGGGCAGGGGGCAGGGGAGCAGTACTTC. Translated: CASSVGGQGAGEQYF.